This T cell receptor (beta chain) was identified during a study of T cell responses to AZD1222 COVID-19 vaccine. Study in general: Whether given at about 4 or about 12 weeks, second doses were pooled.

J lost 7 bases, V lost 1 base, and 3 bases had no gene match. The CDR3 spans 13 residues. Study outcomes and limitations: Reportedly, nearly half of unique spike TCRs recognized epitopes outside B.1.351/B.1.1.7 mutations.

Sequenced by immunoSEQ multiplex PCR; TCRdb stores in-frame clones only, minus some. The table lists 95,000 to 150,000 clones, roughly 88% of them singletons. A note on this clone: Its specificity is not known.

The sample consisted of peripheral blood, taken on day 0 of AZD1222 vaccination. The gene calls are TRBV12-3 or TRBV12-4 and TRBJ1-2, with 7 bases that match TRBD1. This TCR derives from an adult in good health. The CDR3 DNA sequence: TGTGCCAGCAGTTTAGGACAGGGCTTTGGCTACACCTTC. Translation: CASSLGQGFGYTF.